This T cell receptor beta chain was recorded in a study of CD8 T cells in Susac syndrome. Sequencing targeted TCR beta in blood CD8+ and CD4+ T cells. An amount of RNA that ranged from roughly 0.5 to 1 ug was reverse transcribed with random hexamers. TCRdb reprocessed the immunoSEQ multiplex PCR reads via MiXCR and lists one record per CDR3 protein. The sample shows approximately 160,000 distinct CDR3 sequences, approximately 94% of them seen only once. CDR1 and CDR2 from the germline V gene are SNHLY and FYNNEI. CDR3 size: 10 residues. Trimming stripped 2 bases from V and 4 bases from J, with 0 bases between.

The TCR originated in a human donor with multiple sclerosis. The sequenced material came from CD4+ T cells from PBMCs. The V call is TRBV2, the J call TRBJ2-7, with D hard to call. CDR3 nucleotide sequence: TGTGCCAGCAGTGAATACGAGCAGTACTTC. This encodes CASSEYEQYF.